The clone carrying this T cell receptor beta chain was observed a few times. Antigen: not known. This entry belongs to a study of metastatic and nonmetastatic thyroid tumors. Study-wide context: Thyroid patients, malignant and benign, had repertoires compared across blood and tumor or nodule tissue.

General study points: A significant increase in TCR beta diversity was reportedly seen in malignant thyroid tumors relative to benign nodules, in blood and tumor.

J lost 9 bases, V lost 0 bases, and 10 bases had no gene match. The germline gives CDR1 MNHNS, CDR2 SASEGT. CDR3 length equals 17 residues. No patient had received any treatment before thyroid surgery. Authors' data handling: The study's classifier, a distant-metastasis tool for papillary thyroid cancer, was built using CDR3 differences across clinicopathological groups. TCRdb re-clonotyped the PCR reads via MiXCR. The V and J calls and clone size come from TCRdb's table, not from the authors' own analysis. The sample holds approximately 17,000 clones; 25% to 30% are singletons and the top ten take around an eighth.

The chain recombines TRBV6-1 with TRBJ1-6; 8 positions agree with TRBD1. The sequenced sample consisted of adjacent normal tissue. The TCR originated in a female donor with papillary thyroid cancer or a benign thyroid nodule (not recorded which). Some clones in this sample may be carry-over from other donors' samples. This chain's CDR3 is CASSEAPRGPLSSPLHF. In nucleotides, the CDR3 is TGTGCCAGCAGTGAAGCGCCCAGGGGGCCTCTTAGTTCACCCCTCCACTTT.